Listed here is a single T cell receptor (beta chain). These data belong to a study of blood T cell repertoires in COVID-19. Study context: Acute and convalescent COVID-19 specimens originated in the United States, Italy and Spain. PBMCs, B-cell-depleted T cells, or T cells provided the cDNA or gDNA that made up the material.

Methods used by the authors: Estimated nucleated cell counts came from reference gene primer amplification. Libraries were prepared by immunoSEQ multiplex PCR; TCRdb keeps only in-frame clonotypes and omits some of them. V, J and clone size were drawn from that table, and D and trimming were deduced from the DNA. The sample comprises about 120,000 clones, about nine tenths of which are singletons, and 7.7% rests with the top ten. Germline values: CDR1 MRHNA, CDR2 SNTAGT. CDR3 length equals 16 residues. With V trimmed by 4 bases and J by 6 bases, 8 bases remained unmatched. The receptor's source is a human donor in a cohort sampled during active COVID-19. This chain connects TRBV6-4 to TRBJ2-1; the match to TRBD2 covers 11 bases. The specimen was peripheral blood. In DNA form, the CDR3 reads TGTGCCAGCAGTGTCAATAGCGGGGGGGGCTTCAATGAGCAGTTCTTC. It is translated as CASSVNSGGGFNEQFF.